This T cell receptor beta chain was recovered during a study of Ad26.COV2.S vaccination and SARS-CoV-2 variants. Regarding this clone: What it binds is unknown.

CDR1 is GTSNPN and CDR2 is SVGIG in the germline V gene (reference sequence). V lost 8 bases, J lost 0 bases, and 15 bases stayed unmatched. The CDR3 is 16 residues long. Treatment of the sample: around 19 received Ad26.COV2.S at low or high dose, single or two shots; about 5 received placebo; per-sample allocation not given. Each sample was drawn 63 days after the first injection (of vaccine or placebo). Profiling relied on immunoSEQ multiplex PCR, and the TCRdb table lists in-frame clones only, not all of them. The sample has about 480,000 clones, around 85% seen once; the top ten hold around 13%. Study-level findings and limits: Measures of TCR breadth and depth may have fallen short of total T cell responses.

The source is a person aged 18-65 years who received the Ad26.COV2.S COVID-19 vaccine or a placebo. The sample was peripheral blood, taken in a trial of Ad26.COV2.S vaccine versus placebo. This chain uses TRBV30 with TRBJ2-7; TRBD2 aligns across 8 bases. CDR3 bases: TGTGCCGGGATAAGGAGCGGGGGCTACAGCTCCTACGAGCAGTACTTC. Amino acids: CAGIRSGGYSSYEQYF.